The 2 T cell receptor beta chains reported below all come from one sample, sequenced in a study of T cells in Graves' hyperthyroidism and ophthalmopathy. Amplification yielded TCR beta CDR3 regions, with RNA transcripts as the source. First-round RT-PCR of the TCR CDR3 relied on the HTBI primer set. TCRdb recomputed calls from the multiplex PCR reads with MiXCR, one row per CDR3 protein. The sample lists under 600,000 distinct CDR3 sequences, approximately 16% occurring once. The sample comprised blood. These receptor sequences come from a woman aged 40-49 years with Graves' ophthalmopathy.

This clonotype showed up just a few times. The chain recombines TRBV12-3 or TRBV12-4 with TRBJ2-1, with unresolved D. V shed 7 bases and J shed 8 bases, with 12 bases lying between them. The CDR3 contains 12 residues. This CDR3 is CASTLNKDEQFF. CDR3 DNA sequence: TGTGCCAGCACCCTAAATAAGGATGAGCAGTTCTTC.

The chain employs TRBV5-1 and TRBJ2-1, with no clear D. Germline CDR1 SGHRS, CDR2 YFSETQ. This CDR3 spans 15 amino acids. V lost 0 bases, J lost 9 bases, and 16 bases lay in between. CDR3 region: CASSLVGHSQSEQFF. The CDR3 region has the DNA TGCGCCAGCAGCTTGGTAGGTCACAGCCAGAGTGAGCAGTTCTTC.